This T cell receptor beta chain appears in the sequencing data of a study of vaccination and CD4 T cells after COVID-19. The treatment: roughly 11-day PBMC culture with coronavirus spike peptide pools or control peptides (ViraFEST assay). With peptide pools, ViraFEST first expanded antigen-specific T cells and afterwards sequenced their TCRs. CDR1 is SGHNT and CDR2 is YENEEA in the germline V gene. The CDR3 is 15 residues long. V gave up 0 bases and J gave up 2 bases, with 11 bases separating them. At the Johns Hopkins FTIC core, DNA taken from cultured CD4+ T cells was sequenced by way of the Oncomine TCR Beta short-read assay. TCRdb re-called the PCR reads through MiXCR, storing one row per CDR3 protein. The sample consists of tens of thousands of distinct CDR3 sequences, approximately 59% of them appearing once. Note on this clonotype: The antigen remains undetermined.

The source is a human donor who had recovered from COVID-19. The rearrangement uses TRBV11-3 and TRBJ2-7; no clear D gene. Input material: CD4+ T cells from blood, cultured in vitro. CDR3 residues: CASSLEGHLPYEQYF. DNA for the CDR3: TGTGCCAGCAGCTTAGAAGGGCACCTACCCTACGAGCAGTACTTC.